The rows below give T cell receptor beta chains drawn from one sample of a study of regulatory T cells in long-lasting Graves disease. TCRdb re-analysed the multiplex PCR reads in MiXCR, keeping a single row per CDR3 protein. Of some 450,000 distinct CDR3 sequences listed, 20% to 25% are singletons. Specimen: peripheral blood mononuclear cells (PBMCs), collected when the disease was refractory, from a patient treated with antithyroid drugs. All receptors derive from a female donor with Graves disease. CDR3s include the opening cysteine and the closing phenylalanine or tryptophan. Fields, in order: J gene, V gene, CDR3 protein.

j_call: TRBJ1-3
v_call: TRBV28
cdr3_aa: CASSQDRTSGNTIYF

j_call: TRBJ1-5
v_call: TRBV12-3/TRBV12-4
cdr3_aa: CASRWTGNSNQPQHF

j_call: TRBJ1-2
v_call: TRBV5-6
cdr3_aa: CASSLFVSAESDYGYTF

j_call: TRBJ1-1
v_call: TRBV28
cdr3_aa: CASTPPQGNTEAFF

j_call: TRBJ2-1
v_call: TRBV2
cdr3_aa: CASSAGIDYNEQFF

j_call: TRBJ2-5
v_call: TRBV19
cdr3_aa: CASSIDGGHQETQYF

j_call: TRBJ2-7
v_call: TRBV27
cdr3_aa: CASSKRLADSYEQYF

j_call: TRBJ2-5
v_call: TRBV5-6
cdr3_aa: CASSYDGTHQETQYF

j_call: TRBJ2-3
v_call: TRBV30
cdr3_aa: CAWSAGTSGTDTQYF

j_call: TRBJ1-1
v_call: TRBV24-1
cdr3_aa: CATSDIAPRVKETEAFF

j_call: TRBJ2-1
v_call: TRBV2
cdr3_aa: CASIYLAGGIYNEQFF

j_call: TRBJ2-1
v_call: TRBV2
cdr3_aa: CASSEVVANGNEQFF

j_call: TRBJ1-5
v_call: TRBV27
cdr3_aa: CASSAGSGQPQHF

j_call: TRBJ2-2
v_call: TRBV27
cdr3_aa: CASRLDRGTGELFF

j_call: TRBJ2-5
v_call: TRBV7-8
cdr3_aa: CASSREERGETQYF